This TCR beta chain was found in a study of vaccination and CD4 T cells after COVID-19. Study-level information: Overlapping SARS-CoV-2, HCoV-NL63, HCoV-OC43 and HCoV-229E spike peptides stimulated the cells. Every culture used as a control got a CEFX pool, an HIV-1 Nef pool, or no peptide.

About this clonotype: Its antigen is unidentified.

The CDR3 is made up of 14 amino acids. In germline, CDR1 is MDHEN, CDR2 SYDVKM. The junction had 9 bases not matched to a gene; V was cut back by 6 bases and J by 5 bases. Cultured CD4+ T-cell DNA underwent Oncomine TCR Beta short-read sequencing. Genomic DNA extraction was carried out from cultured CD4+ T cells. TCRdb redid the calling of the PCR reads with MiXCR, one entry per CDR3 protein. The sample records some 8,900 distinct CDR3 sequences, about 41% being singletons. Treatment defined: approximately 9-day PBMC culture with coronavirus spike peptide pools or control peptides (ViraFEST assay). Ahead of the COVID-19 pandemic (2011-2018), the CD4+ T cells of the unexposed donor were collected. Unexposed-donor CD4+ T cells were probed with SARS-CoV-2 S/N and four cold-coronavirus spikes, cells permitting.

Sequenced: CD4+ T cells from blood, cultured in vitro. V and J are TRBV28 and TRBJ2-5, with 7 bases matching TRBD2. The sequence derives from a human donor in good health. The CDR3 here is CASRSGASRETQYF. In DNA, the CDR3 is TGTGCCAGCAGGAGCGGGGCCTCCCGGGAGACCCAGTACTTC.